Each of the 27 T cell receptor beta chains below was sequenced from the same sample in a study of T cells expressing NK-cell markers. Reprocessing the 5' RACE reads, TCRdb reports a single entry for every CDR3 protein and omits DNA. Seen in this sample are about 380,000 distinct CDR3 sequences; the ten most common clones hold around 5.2%. Sequencing used blood T cells: a sorted CD56 or NKG2C T cell subset, CD4+ or CD8+ T cells, or bulk PBMC T cells (not recorded which). The receptors shown here come from a man between 18 and 69 years old in good health.

The genes are TRBV12-3 or TRBV12-4 and TRBJ2-1. The CDR3 length is 11 residues. The CDR3 loop is CASSPSQGQFF.

The V call is TRBV5-5, the J call TRBJ2-5; checking the TCRdb D call of TRBD1 is not possible without DNA. The V gene's germline CDR1 is SGHKS and CDR2 YYEKEE (reference sequence). CDR3 length: 15 residues. Here the CDR3 reads CASIVGQGLKETQYF. Looking up the rest from reference TRBV5-5 and TRBJ2-5 gives the full variable domain: DAGVTQSPTHLIKTRGQQVTLRCSPISGHKSVSWYQQVLGQGPQFIFQYYEKEERGRGNFPDRFSARQFPNYSSELNVNALLLGDSALYLCASIVGQGLKETQYFGPGTRLLVL.

This chain uses TRBV3-1 with TRBJ2-2; TCRdb lists TRBD1, though no DNA is available to test this call. Germline CDR1 LGHDT, CDR2 YNNKEL (reference sequence). This CDR3 region has 18 residues. The CDR3 loop reads CASSPLLGGVQNTGELFF. The full variable domain, in which reference TRBV3-1 and TRBJ2-2 provide the parts outside the CDR3, is DTAVSQTPKYLVTQMGNDKSIKCEQNLGHDTMYWYKQDSKKFLKIMFSYNNKELIINETVPNRFSPKSPDKAHLNLHINSLELGDSAVYFCASSPLLGGVQNTGELFFGEGSRLTVL.

V is TRBV29-1 and J is TRBJ2-1. The CDR3 has 11 residues. CDR1 SQVTM and CDR2 ANQGSEA come from the germline V gene. CDR3 sequence reads: CSVEVNNEQFF.

The chain carries TRBV6-2 or TRBV6-3 and TRBJ2-2; absent DNA, TCRdb's TRBD1 call cannot be checked. The CDR3 length is 14 residues. Germline loops: CDR1 MNHEY, CDR2 SVGEGT. The CDR3 reads CASSGTGKTGELFF.

The gene calls are TRBV7-9 and TRBJ1-2. Germline CDR1 reads SEHNR; CDR2 reads FQNEAQ (reference sequence). This CDR3 spans 15 amino acids. This CDR3 is CASSLAEGRIGGYTF.

V usage is TRBV5-1 and J usage is TRBJ2-5; TCRdb returns TRBD2, unconfirmable since there is no DNA. Germline CDR1 reads SGHRS; CDR2 reads YFSETQ. The CDR3 sequence is 13 residues long. The CDR3 spells CASNLSGKETQYF.

The chain couples TRBV5-4 to TRBJ2-2. CDR3 size: 13 residues. Germline V CDR1 and CDR2: SGHNT, YYREEE (reference sequence). The CDR3 spells CASSFTLTGELFF.

CDR3 amino acids: CASSLASVSQGVLHEQYF. The V and J genes are TRBV5-1 and TRBJ2-7; TCRdb names TRBD1, which stays unverified in the absence of DNA. This CDR3 is built from 18 residues. Germline V gene sequence: CDR1 SGHRS, CDR2 YFSETQ.

The rearrangement uses TRBV14 and TRBJ2-7; without DNA, the TCRdb call of TRBD1 cannot be checked. The germline V gene encodes CDR1 SGHDN and CDR2 FVKESK. This CDR3 comprises 14 residues. The CDR3 here is CASSKLQGTYEQYF.

The chain uses TRBV5-1 and TRBJ2-5; absent DNA, TCRdb's TRBD1 call cannot be checked. This CDR3 has 17 residues. Germline V gene sequence: CDR1 SGHRS, CDR2 YFSETQ. CDR3 residues: CASTTFGTGGIQETQYF. The full variable domain, rest sourced from reference TRBV5-1 and TRBJ2-5, is KAGVTQTPRYLIKTRGQQVTLSCSPISGHRSVSWYQQTPGQGLQFLFEYFSETQRNKGNFPGRFSGRQFSNSRSEMNVSTLELGDSALYLCASTTFGTGGIQETQYFGPGTRLLVL.

V is TRBV20-1 and J is TRBJ2-7; TCRdb returns TRBD1, unconfirmable since there is no DNA. The CDR3 runs 16 residues. Germline V CDR1 and CDR2: DFQATT, SNEGSKA (reference sequence). This chain's CDR3 is CSARVIRQDRRDEQYF.

J is TRBJ2-4 and V is TRBV29-1; the D gene TCRdb calls, TRBD2, cannot be checked with no DNA. Germline loops: CDR1 SQVTM, CDR2 ANQGSEA. This CDR3 region has 13 residues. The CDR3: CSVEGVGENIQYF.

The V call is TRBV5-1, the J call TRBJ2-5; TCRdb proposes TRBD1, but this gene call is untestable without DNA. CDR1 is SGHRS and CDR2 is YFSETQ in the germline V gene. CDR3 length: 15 residues. CDR3 sequence reads: CASSLEIGTMETQYF.

V and J are TRBV7-2 and TRBJ2-1. Per germline, CDR1 SGHTA and CDR2 FQGNSA. This CDR3 has 12 amino acids. The CDR3 here is CASSLDRVVQFF.

The chain has TRBV2 and TRBJ2-2; no DNA is available, so the TRBD1 call from TCRdb remains unchecked. The CDR3 loop spans 15 amino acids. Germline V lookup: CDR1 SNHLY, CDR2 FYNNEI. Here the CDR3 reads CASSERGGRTGELFF.

The chain recombines TRBV6-1 with TRBJ1-2; checking the TCRdb D call of TRBD1 is not possible without DNA. The CDR3 sequence is 13 residues long. Germline CDR1 MNHNS, CDR2 SASEGT. The CDR3 sequence is CASSRQGSYGYTF.

The chain joins TRBV14 to TRBJ1-6. This CDR3 is 15 amino acids long. Germline CDR1 and CDR2: SGHDN and FVKESK. CDR3 amino acids: CASSQQTSPNSPLHF. Full variable domain (missing parts from reference TRBV14 and TRBJ1-6): EAGVTQFPSHSVIEKGQTVTLRCDPISGHDNLYWYRRVMGKEIKFLLHFVKESKQDESGMPNNRFLAERTGGTYSTLKVQPAELEDSGVYFCASSQQTSPNSPLHFGNGTRLTVT.

V and J are TRBV12-3 or TRBV12-4 and TRBJ1-2; without DNA, the TCRdb call of TRBD1 cannot be checked. The CDR3 has 14 residues. The CDR3 sequence: CASSSQDSTYGYTF.

The rearrangement joins TRBV7-2 to TRBJ2-3; TCRdb's D call of TRBD2 is untestable without DNA. Germline lookup yields CDR1 SGHTA and CDR2 FQGNSA. The CDR3 consists of 15 residues. The CDR3 loop is CATRTSGGAFNTQYF.

The chain couples TRBV7-2 to TRBJ2-7. Germline loops: CDR1 SGHTA, CDR2 FQGNSA. The CDR3 is made up of 14 amino acids. CDR3 sequence reads: CASSHYQGVYEQYF. Filled out from reference TRBV7-2 and TRBJ2-7, the complete variable domain reads GAGVSQSPSNKVTEKGKDVELRCDPISGHTALYWYRQSLGQGLEFLIYFQGNSAPDKSGLPSDRFSAERTGGSVSTLTIQRTQQEDSAVYLCASSHYQGVYEQYFGPGTRLTVT.

This chain connects TRBV3-1 to TRBJ2-6. Per the germline V gene, CDR1 is LGHDT and CDR2 is YNNKEL (reference sequence). There are 17 residues in the CDR3. CDR3 amino acids: CASSRYRWDSGANVLTF.

This chain uses TRBV28 with TRBJ1-6; checking the TCRdb D call of TRBD1 is not possible without DNA. This CDR3 region has 18 residues. Germline V lookup: CDR1 MDHEN, CDR2 SYDVKM. This chain's CDR3 is CASSLYLKTGVGNSPLHF.

V gene TRBV28 combines with J gene TRBJ1-6; the TCRdb call, TRBD1, lacks DNA for checking. The germline V gene encodes CDR1 MDHEN and CDR2 SYDVKM. The CDR3 covers 15 residues. The CDR3 reads CASSLLAGRQSPLHF.

The rearrangement joins TRBV20-1 to TRBJ1-4; TCRdb's assignment of TRBD1 cannot be checked, as there is no DNA. The CDR3 has 15 amino acids. CDR1 is DFQATT, CDR2 SNEGSKA, per germline (reference sequence). CDR3: CSARTNRVWHEKLFF.

The V call is TRBV25-1, the J call TRBJ1-1; TCRdb's D call, TRBD1, is unchecked because there is no DNA. This CDR3 is 15 amino acids long. CDR1 and CDR2 from the germline V gene are MGHDK and SYGVNS. CDR3 region: CASKTTDRPNTEAFF. The variable domain in full, completed from reference TRBV25-1 and TRBJ1-1, reads EADIYQTPRYLVIGTGKKITLECSQTMGHDKMYWYQQDPGMELHLIHYSYGVNSTEKGDLSSESTVSRIRTEHFPLTLESARPSHTSQYLCASKTTDRPNTEAFFGQGTRLTVV.

V is TRBV5-1 and J is TRBJ2-7; TCRdb's assignment of TRBD1 cannot be checked, as there is no DNA. CDR1 and CDR2 from the germline V gene are SGHRS and YFSETQ. The CDR3 consists of 16 residues. CDR3 in amino acids: CASSLSRDRGIYEQYF.